Listed below are T cell receptor beta chains from one sample, sequenced in a study of OX40 agonist ivuxolimab in advanced cancers. Some clones are missing from TCRdb's copy, which holds only in-frame ones; the method was immunoSEQ multiplex PCR. The sample has about 61,000 clones, around 83% seen once. Material: CD4+ or CD8+ T cells sorted from blood, obtained in a trial of the OX40 agonist ivuxolimab. These receptors all stem from an adult with an advanced solid tumor such as melanoma, head and neck, liver or kidney cancer. Both conserved end residues are part of each CDR3. The order of the fields is D gene, clone size, V gene, J gene, CDR3 DNA, CDR3 protein. The D gene is left open where the match is weak. Rows give clone size only sometimes, using once, few, many, or a class for an expanded clone.

TRBD2,-,TRBV6-1,TRBJ2-3,TGTGCCAGCAGTGCTCAGACTAGCGGGGGCACAGATACGCAGTATTTT,CASSAQTSGGTDTQYF
-,-,TRBV11-3,TRBJ2-2,TGTGCCAGCAGCTTAGAAGCCGGGACCGGGGAGCTGTTTTTT,CASSLEAGTGELFF
-,-,TRBV7-3,TRBJ1-1,TGTGCCAGCAGCTCGGGACGGATGAACACTGAAGCTTTCTTT,CASSSGRMNTEAFF
-,-,TRBV7-9,TRBJ2-2,TGTGCCAACGAGGGGGGCAGGATGTACACCGGGGAGCTGTTTTTT,CANEGGRMYTGELFF
-,-,TRBV12-5,TRBJ1-1,TGTGCTAGTGGTTTGGATACAGGGCTCGCTTTCTTT,CASGLDTGLAFF
-,-,TRBV9,TRBJ2-2,TGTGCCAGCAGCGTCGCCGGGAACACCGGGGAGCTGTTTTTT,CASSVAGNTGELFF
-,-,TRBV19,TRBJ1-3,TGTGCCAGTAGTATAGATCGGCGAAGTGGCAGGGGCGTGCGAAACACCATATATTTT,CASSIDRRSGRGVRNTIYF
-,-,TRBV7-8,TRBJ2-4,TGTGCCAGCAGCTTCCGTAGTCTCTGGGGGCCGGACATTCAGTACTTC,CASSFRSLWGPDIQYF
-,once,TRBV7-2,TRBJ2-4,TGTGCCAGCAGCTTGTTGACTGGGCCCAAAAACATTCAGTACTTC,CASSLLTGPKNIQYF
-,-,TRBV7-8,TRBJ1-2,TGTGCCAGCAGCTTAGGGAGGAGGGGGGAACAAAAGGGCGGCTACACCTTC,CASSLGRRGEQKGGYTF
-,-,TRBV30,TRBJ2-3,TGTGGCCTAACAGGGTCCACAGATACGCAGTATTTT,CGLTGSTDTQYF
-,-,TRBV5-1,TRBJ2-7,TGCGCCAGCAGCTTGGCGGGGGCGGCCTACGAGCAGTACTTC,CASSLAGAAYEQYF
TRBD1,-,TRBV19,TRBJ2-1,TGTGCCAGTAGTTTTTTCAGGGGGCCTGAGAAGTTCTTC,CASSFFRGPEKFF
-,-,TRBV9,TRBJ1-2,TGTGCCAGCAGCGTAGGTGGCCATAACTATGGCTACACCTTC,CASSVGGHNYGYTF
-,-,TRBV2,TRBJ2-7,TGTGCCAGCAGCGTCGGGCTAGCCTACGAGCAGTACTTC,CASSVGLAYEQYF
-,-,TRBV7-9,TRBJ1-1,TGTGCCAGCAAAAGGGGAGGTAGGACTGAAGCTTTCTTT,CASKRGGRTEAFF
-,-,TRBV6-4,TRBJ1-2,TGTGCCAGCAGTGACGGGGATTATGGCTACACCTTC,CASSDGDYGYTF
TRBD1,-,TRBV9,TRBJ1-4,TGTGCCAGCAGCGCCCGGACAGGGGGGGGAGAAAAACTGTTTTTT,CASSARTGGGEKLFF
-,-,TRBV6-1,TRBJ1-2,TGTGCCAGCAGTGAATATGAGGGGCCTAACTATGGCTACACCTTC,CASSEYEGPNYGYTF
-,-,TRBV5-4,TRBJ1-6,TGTGCCAGCAGCTTGGGGGGTACCTATAATTCACCCCTCCACTTT,CASSLGGTYNSPLHF
-,-,TRBV18,TRBJ1-3,TGTGCCAGCTCACCAGTCGGGGGCTCTGGAAACACCATATATTTT,CASSPVGGSGNTIYF
-,-,TRBV6-5,TRBJ1-2,TGTGCCAGCAGTTACGGGGGTGGCTACACCTTC,CASSYGGGYTF
TRBD1,-,TRBV9,TRBJ1-6,TGTGCCAGCAGCGAGAGACAGGGGAAAAATTCACCCCTCCACTTT,CASSERQGKNSPLHF
-,-,TRBV6-5,TRBJ1-1,TGTGCCAGCGGGTTACAGGGCGTTAGCACTGAAGCTTTCTTT,CASGLQGVSTEAFF
-,-,TRBV30,TRBJ1-5,TGTGCCTGGAGTCCCTCGTTTGACCAGCCCCAGCATTTT,CAWSPSFDQPQHF
-,-,TRBV7-2,TRBJ2-3,TGTGCCAGCAGCTTATCCAAGGGAGATACGCAGTATTTT,CASSLSKGDTQYF
-,few,TRBV7-3,TRBJ1-6,TGTGCCAGCAGCTTAATGCAAGGGGGGTATAATTCACCCCTCCACTTT,CASSLMQGGYNSPLHF
-,-,TRBV6-6,TRBJ1-2,TGTGCCAGCAGAGATCAGGGTATTGGCTACACCTTC,CASRDQGIGYTF
-,-,TRBV11-2,TRBJ1-5,TGTGCCAGCAGCTTTAGGGTGCTCAATCAGCCCCAGCATTTT,CASSFRVLNQPQHF
-,-,TRBV11-3,TRBJ2-1,TGTGCCAGCAGCCTCAAGGGATATGAGCAGTTCTTC,CASSLKGYEQFF
TRBD2,-,TRBV2,TRBJ2-1,TGTGCCAGCAGTCGACTAGCGGGGGGCTATTACAATGAGCAGTTCTTC,CASSRLAGGYYNEQFF
TRBD1,-,TRBV19,TRBJ2-3,TGTGCCAGTAGGGACAGGCAACGCACAGATACGCAGTATTTT,CASRDRQRTDTQYF
TRBD1,-,TRBV5-4,TRBJ1-4,TGTGCCAGCAGCGTCGGCGGTCTAGGGGGCTCGTCCGAAAAACTGTTTTTT,CASSVGGLGGSSEKLFF
-,-,TRBV19,TRBJ1-2,TGTGCCAGTAGTGCCCTCCCCGGGGGCTATTCCTACACCTTC,CASSALPGGYSYTF
TRBD1,-,TRBV6-5,TRBJ2-5,TGTGCCCCTGACAGGGGGCAAGAGACCCAGTACTTC,CAPDRGQETQYF
-,-,TRBV2,TRBJ1-4,TGTGCCAGCAGTGGTATTGCAACTAATGAAAAACTGTTTTTT,CASSGIATNEKLFF
-,-,TRBV30,TRBJ1-1,TGTGCCTGGAGTGTTAAGCCAGGGCGTCCAAACACTGAAGCTTTCTTT,CAWSVKPGRPNTEAFF
-,-,TRBV10-3,TRBJ1-5,TGTGCCATCAGTGGGGACGGATATCAGCCCCAGCATTTT,CAISGDGYQPQHF
-,-,TRBV6-1,TRBJ1-3,TGTGCCAGCAGGGCACCCTCTGCTGGAAACACCATATATTTT,CASRAPSAGNTIYF
TRBD2,-,TRBV11-1,TRBJ2-5,TGTGCCAGCAGCTTAGGCAGCGGGGGGGCCCGGGAGACCCAGTACTTC,CASSLGSGGARETQYF
-,-,TRBV7-9,TRBJ2-7,TGTGCCAGCAGCTTAGGCCAGATTTCCTACGAGCAGTACTTC,CASSLGQISYEQYF
-,-,TRBV15,TRBJ1-1,TGTGCCACCAGCAGAGACCAGAACACTGAAGCTTTCTTT,CATSRDQNTEAFF
-,-,TRBV30,TRBJ1-3,TGTGCCTGGAGTGAAGGGGAGGCAAACACCATATATTTT,CAWSEGEANTIYF
-,once,TRBV15,TRBJ2-7,TGTGCCACCAGCAGAGATAGAGGGGGGTCCTCCTACGAGCAGTACTTC,CATSRDRGGSSYEQYF